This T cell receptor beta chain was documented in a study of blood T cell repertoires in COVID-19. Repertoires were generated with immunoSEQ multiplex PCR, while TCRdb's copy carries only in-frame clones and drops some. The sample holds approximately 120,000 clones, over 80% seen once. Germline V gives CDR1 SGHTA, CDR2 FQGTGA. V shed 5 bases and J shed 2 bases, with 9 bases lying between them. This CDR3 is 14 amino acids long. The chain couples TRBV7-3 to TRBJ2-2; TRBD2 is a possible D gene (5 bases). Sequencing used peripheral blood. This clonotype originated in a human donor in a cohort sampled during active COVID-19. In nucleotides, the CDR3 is TGTGCCAGCAGCCAATCTAGCAACACCGGGGAGCTGTTTTTT. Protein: CASSQSSNTGELFF.